This T cell receptor beta chain was identified in a study of T-cell reconstitution after alpha-beta-depleted transplantation in children. Findings of the study overall: Diversity and T-cell counts at one year after transplant derived mostly from new T cells. By about two months after transplant, alpha-beta T cells reportedly arose from several hundred graft clones that had expanded. Surviving recipient T cells and thymic progenitors underlay high day-60 TCRbeta diversity in some patients.

The CDR3 extends over 16 amino acids. Germline CDR1 is MNHEY and CDR2 is SMNVEV (reference sequence). The TCRbeta library was prepared with unique molecular identifiers. MiXCR, run by TCRdb on the PCR reads, gives a single entry per CDR3 protein. The table records about 310,000 distinct CDR3 sequences, around 25% of them present only once. Comment on this clonotype: Its target is not known. The junction and the germline gene differ at one end; a read error may be behind it.

This chain links TRBV27 with TRBJ2-7, with D unresolved. The sequencing here drew on PBMCs, mostly from graft donor cells, taken 180 days after TCRalphabeta/CD19-depleted stem cell transplant. This receptor was taken from a male patient younger than 18 who had a stem cell transplant for acute lymphoblastic leukemia, so the T cells may come from the graft donor. The CDR3 loop reads CASSLMARLGYYELYF. The CDR3 coding sequence is TGTGCCAGCAGTTTAATGGCCAGACTGGGGTACTACGAGCTGTACTTC.